The 20 T cell receptor beta chains below were found in one sample sequenced in a study of blood T cells in healthy people across ages. With a J-beta primer mix and a sample-barcoded 5' primer, a second PCR ran 7 to 11 cycles. TCRdb independently ran MiXCR on the 5' RACE reads; one entry per CDR3 protein. The sample includes about 650,000 distinct CDR3 sequences, about a third of them seen just once. Sample: blood. These receptors came from a woman at least 80 years old in good health.

This clonotype was seen at least ten times. This chain uses TRBV2 with TRBJ2-3; TRBD1 agrees at 10 bases. This CDR3 contains 15 residues. The germline V gene has CDR1 SNHLY and CDR2 FYNNEI. V gave up 6 bases and J gave up 0 bases; unmatched junction bases: 3. Here the CDR3 DNA reads TGTGCCAGCAGGGGACAGGGGCTTAGCACAGATACGCAGTATTTT. Translated: CASRGQGLSTDTQYF. The whole variable domain, remainder taken from reference TRBV2 and TRBJ2-3, is EPEVTQTPSHQVTQMGQEVILRCVPISNHLYFYWYRQILGQKVEFLVSFYNNEISEKSEIFDDQFSVERPDGSNFTLKIRSTKLEDSAMYFCASRGQGLSTDTQYFGPGTRLTVL.

This clonotype was seen ten or more times. The CDR3 is CSAKQGFYEQYF. The DNA for the CDR3 is TGCAGTGCTAAACAGGGGTTCTACGAGCAGTACTTC. This sequence joins TRBV20-1 and TRBJ2-7; TRBD1 aligns across 7 bases. The J segment lost 3 bases and the V segment lost 4 bases, leaving 3 bases of the junction unmatched. Germline CDR1 is DFQATT and CDR2 is SNEGSKA (reference sequence). This CDR3 has 12 amino acids.

This clonotype was counted a few times. This may stem from a read error, because a much larger clone lies one nucleotide away. V and J are TRBV11-2 and TRBJ2-1; D not certain. The J call may be in error: the DNA end matches TRBJ2-7 better. CDR1 is SGHAT, CDR2 FQNNGV, per germline. This CDR3 region has 14 residues. The CDR3 here is CASRIPGVYNEQYF. CDR3 nucleotide sequence: TGTGCCAGCAGGATACCTGGCGTCTACAATGAGCAGTACTTC.

This clonotype turned up a few times. The gene calls are TRBV3-1 and TRBJ2-1, with 7 bases identical to TRBD1. V lost 2 bases to trimming and J lost 9 bases; unmatched junction nucleotides: 4. This CDR3 has 13 amino acids. In germline, CDR1 is LGHDT, CDR2 YNNKEL (reference sequence). CDR3 nucleotide sequence: TGTGCCAGCAGCCAAAACAGGGGTTTTGAGCAGTTCTTC. Amino acid sequence: CASSQNRGFEQFF.

This clonotype was observed at least ten times. V is TRBV2 and J is TRBJ2-5, with TRBD2 identical over 8 bases. Germline V CDR1 and CDR2: SNHLY, FYNNEI. CDR3 length equals 16 residues. With 4 bases clipped from V and 3 bases from J, the junction kept 10 bases outside the gene matches. The CDR3 loop is CASSAPAGGRKETQYF. The CDR3 DNA is TGTGCCAGCAGTGCCCCTGCGGGGGGAAGAAAAGAGACCCAGTACTTC. The complete variable domain, with remaining parts taken from reference TRBV2 and TRBJ2-5, reads EPEVTQTPSHQVTQMGQEVILRCVPISNHLYFYWYRQILGQKVEFLVSFYNNEISEKSEIFDDQFSVERPDGSNFTLKIRSTKLEDSAMYFCASSAPAGGRKETQYFGPGTRLLVL.

This sequence joins TRBV5-1 and TRBJ1-1; D gene ambiguous. The CDR3 sequence is 15 residues long. Germline V gene sequence: CDR1 SGHRS, CDR2 YFSETQ. V gave up 0 bases and J gave up 1 base, with 10 bases separating them. CDR3 bases: TGCGCCAGCAGCTTGGAGAGCCTTCCGAACACTGAAGCTTTCTTT. Its protein is CASSLESLPNTEAFF.

This clonotype was seen many times. This chain links TRBV10-3 with TRBJ1-2; TRBD1 might be the D (5 bases). This CDR3 spans 13 amino acids. CDR1 ENHRY and CDR2 SYGVKD come from the germline V gene. Between the trimmed V and J ends, which lost 0 bases and 8 bases, there was a span of 10 bases. CDR3: CAISESRGRGYTF. Here the CDR3 DNA reads TGTGCCATCAGTGAGTCGAGGGGACGGGGCTACACCTTC.

This clonotype has a single count. The V and J genes are TRBV15 and TRBJ1-2; TRBD1 aligns across 7 bases. The CDR3 spans 15 residues. Germline-derived CDR1 and CDR2 are LNHNV and YYDKDF (reference sequence). V gave up 0 bases and J gave up 6 bases; unmatched junction bases: 7. The CDR3 loop reads CATSRDRQGIHGYTF. The CDR3 region has the DNA TGTGCCACCAGCAGAGATCGACAGGGAATCCATGGCTACACCTTC.

This clonotype was seen repeatedly, ten times or more. V and J are TRBV6-5 and TRBJ2-1; a weak D match, TRBD2 (5 bases). V was shortened by 6 bases and J by 6 bases, with 21 bases between the two germline ends. Germline CDR1 is MNHEY and CDR2 is SVGAGI. The CDR3 is made up of 16 amino acids. In nucleotides, the CDR3 is TGTGCCAGCAGATATAGCGAAGCCATCACGAGCAATGAGCAGTTCTTC. Residues: CASRYSEAITSNEQFF.

This clonotype has a count of ten or more. The rearrangement joins TRBV30 to TRBJ2-5, with D perhaps matching TRBD1 (6 bases). The CDR3 has 12 amino acids. Trimming removed 3 bases from V and 4 bases from J, with 9 bases in between. Germline CDR1 is GTSNPN and CDR2 is SVGIG (reference sequence). The DNA of the CDR3 is TGTGCCTGGAGCAGGGGCGGAGAGACCCAGTACTTC. Protein: CAWSRGGETQYF.

The rearrangement links TRBV19 to TRBJ2-1; no definite D call. The V gene's germline CDR1 is LNHDA and CDR2 SQIVND (reference sequence). The V gene lost 7 bases and the J gene lost 3 bases, with 13 bases spanning the gap. The CDR3 consists of 14 residues. For the CDR3, the DNA is TGTGCCAGTATGAAGGATGACGGCTACAATGAGCAGTTCTTC. As protein: CASMKDDGYNEQFF.

This clonotype was seen at least ten times. V and J are TRBV7-3 and TRBJ1-6; no definite D call. Germline values: CDR1 SGHTA, CDR2 FQGTGA. V was shortened by 6 bases and J by 7 bases, with 10 bases between the two germline ends. This CDR3 has 13 amino acids. The CDR3 DNA reads as TGTGCCAGCAGTTCTGACATCAATTCACCCCTCCACTTT. Amino acid sequence: CASSSDINSPLHF.

With respect to this clonotype: This clone may be a read error of a much larger clone one base away. The chain is built from TRBV6-5 and TRBJ1-4; D unclear. This CDR3 has 14 amino acids. V lost 2 bases and J 3 bases, leaving 7 bases between the germline ends. CDR1 MNHEY and CDR2 SVGAGI come from the germline V gene. CDR3 DNA: TGTGCCAGCAGTTACCGGGTAGCTAATGAAAAACTGTTTTTT. Residues: CASSYRVANEKLFF.

The chain combines TRBV29-1 with TRBJ1-5; D is possibly TRBD1 (5 bases). This CDR3 region has 17 residues. Trimming took 5 bases from V and 0 from J, leaving 20 bases between them. Germline loops: CDR1 SQVTM, CDR2 ANQGSEA. Here the CDR3 reads CSVIQGDGRGSNQPQHF. CDR3 in DNA: TGCAGCGTTATTCAAGGGGATGGACGTGGTAGCAATCAGCCCCAGCATTTT.

The V gene is TRBV6-6, the J gene TRBJ1-5; 7 bases agree with TRBD1. The CDR3 has 15 residues. J was trimmed by 2 bases and V by 5 bases; bases with no gene match: 6. Germline V CDR1 and CDR2: MNHNY, SVGAGI (reference sequence). CDR3 sequence: CASSARGSGNQPQHF. As DNA, the CDR3 is TGTGCCAGCAGTGCCAGGGGGTCGGGCAATCAGCCCCAGCATTTT.

This clonotype was detected ten times or more. V gene TRBV12-5 combines with J gene TRBJ2-5; TRBD2 matches at 15 bases. V was clipped by 4 bases and J by 5 bases; unmatched bases: 17. CDR3 size: 20 residues. Germline lookup yields CDR1 LGHNT and CDR2 FRNRAP. The CDR3 loop reads CASGSFLPGLAGGKVETQYF. Here the CDR3 DNA reads TGTGCTAGTGGTTCATTCTTACCGGGACTAGCGGGGGGTAAGGTGGAGACCCAGTACTTC.

This clonotype came up a few times. This may come from a read error, since a much larger clone is one base off. The CDR3 protein is CAISVIQNEKRFF. CDR3 nucleotide sequence: TGTGCCATCAGTGTTATACAGAATGAAAAACGGTTTTTT. This chain connects TRBV10-3 to TRBJ1-4; no clear D. Germline V lookup: CDR1 ENHRY, CDR2 SYGVKD. CDR3 length: 13 residues.

This chain uses TRBV12-5 with TRBJ2-3; 9 bases align to TRBD1. The J segment lost 4 bases and the V segment lost 5 bases, leaving 4 bases of the junction unmatched. This CDR3 comprises 14 residues. Germline CDR1 reads LGHNT; CDR2 reads FRNRAP. The CDR3 sequence: CASGGDRVADTQYF. For the CDR3, the DNA is TGTGCTAGTGGTGGGGACAGGGTCGCAGATACGCAGTATTTT.

A note on this clonotype: Germline and junction disagree at one end, which may indicate a read error. V is TRBV12-3 or TRBV12-4 and J is TRBJ2-3; D call uncertain. The length of the CDR3 is 14 residues. This CDR3 reads CAGSLAGPADTQYF. DNA for the CDR3: TGTGCCGGCAGTTTAGCTGGTCCCGCAGATACGCAGTATTTT.

This clonotype came up many times. The CDR3 bases are TGCAGTGCTAGATCCTACCTGCGGGTCGGACAGGCCCAGTGGGGGAGCAATCAGCCCCAGCATTTT. Amino acid sequence: CSARSYLRVGQAQWGSNQPQHF. The rearrangement links TRBV20-1 to TRBJ1-5, with 7 positions matching TRBD1. Germline CDR1 DFQATT, CDR2 SNEGSKA (reference sequence). With 2 bases clipped from V and 1 base from J, the junction kept 26 bases outside the gene matches. This CDR3 spans 22 amino acids.